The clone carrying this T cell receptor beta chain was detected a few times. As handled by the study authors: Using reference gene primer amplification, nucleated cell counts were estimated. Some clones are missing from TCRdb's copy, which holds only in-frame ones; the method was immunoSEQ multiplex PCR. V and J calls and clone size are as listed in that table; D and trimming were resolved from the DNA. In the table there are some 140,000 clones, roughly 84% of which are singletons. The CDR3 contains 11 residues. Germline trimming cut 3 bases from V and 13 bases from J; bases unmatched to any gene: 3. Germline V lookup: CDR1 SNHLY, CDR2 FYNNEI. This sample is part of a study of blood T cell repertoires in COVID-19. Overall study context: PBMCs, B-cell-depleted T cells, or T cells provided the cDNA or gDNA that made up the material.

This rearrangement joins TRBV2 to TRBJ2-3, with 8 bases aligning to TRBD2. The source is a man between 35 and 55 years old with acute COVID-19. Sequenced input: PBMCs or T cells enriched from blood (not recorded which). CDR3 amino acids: CASSEGLVEYF. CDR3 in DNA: TGTGCCAGCAGTGAGGGACTAGTAGAGTATTTT.